The clone carrying this T cell receptor (beta chain) was seen a few times. Its specificity is not known. Unique molecular identifiers tagged the TCRbeta library. TCRdb independently ran MiXCR on the PCR reads; one entry per CDR3 protein. The table shows about 980,000 distinct CDR3 sequences, with about 29% occurring only once. CDR3 length: 17 amino acids. V lost 0 bases, J lost 2 bases, and 7 bases stayed unmatched. Germline V gene data show CDR1 as MGHRA and CDR2 as YSYEKL. The data stem from a study of T-cell reconstitution after alpha-beta-depleted transplantation in children. Overall study results and limits: Certain patients had high TCRbeta diversity at day 60, and it came from recipient T cells and thymic progenitors that survived. At around two months after transplant, the alpha-beta T cells were reportedly derived from several hundred expanded clones that came from non-depleted graft cells. One year post-transplant, T-cell counts and diversity were largely derived from T cells produced anew.

Sequencing used PBMCs, mostly from graft donor cells, obtained 360 days after TCRalphabeta/CD19-depleted stem cell transplant. V gene TRBV4-1 combines with J gene TRBJ2-5; 9 nucleotides match TRBD1. The TCR originated in a boy under two years old who had a stem cell transplant for SCID, so the T cells may come from the graft donor. CDR3 region: CASSQDRQGGLQETQYF. The CDR3 nucleotides read TGCGCCAGCAGCCAAGATAGACAGGGGGGATTACAAGAGACCCAGTACTTC.